A single sample gave rise to the 2 T cell receptor beta chains below, sequenced in a study of somatic mutations in cytotoxic T cells in rheumatoid arthritis. TCRdb keeps only in-frame clones here, not all; method: immunoSEQ multiplex PCR. Seen here are thousands of clones, around three quarters observed once, and the top ten hold 25% to 30%. This sample comprised CD8+ T cells sorted from blood, obtained at a follow-up visit. These receptors originate from a woman aged 70 to 79 with rheumatoid arthritis.

V usage is TRBV19 and J usage is TRBJ2-1, with 9 bases matching TRBD2. The CDR3 spans 14 residues. With 7 bases clipped from V and 6 bases from J, the junction kept 7 bases outside the gene matches. Per the germline V gene, CDR1 is LNHDA and CDR2 is SQIVND (reference sequence). The chain's CDR3 is CASTIAGAFNEQFF. Here the CDR3 DNA reads TGTGCCAGTACCATAGCGGGGGCGTTCAATGAGCAGTTCTTC.

This clone showed up just a few times. The chain links TRBV5-6 to TRBJ1-1; D not certain. This CDR3 has 15 amino acids. Germline V gene data show CDR1 as SGHDT and CDR2 as YYEEEE. V dropped 2 bases and J dropped 0 bases, with 11 bases sitting between them. CDR3 sequence reads: CASSLGPRMNTEAFF. The CDR3 nucleotides read TGTGCCAGCAGCTTAGGTCCAAGGATGAACACTGAAGCTTTCTTT.